The rows below give T cell receptor beta chains drawn from one sample of a study of PD-1 blockade in classical Hodgkin lymphoma. The method was immunoSEQ multiplex PCR; TCRdb's version includes in-frame clones alone and lacks a portion of them. The table includes some 13,000 clones, approximately 86% detected once. Sample: peripheral blood mononuclear cells (PBMCs), taken at baseline. These receptors came from a human donor with classical Hodgkin lymphoma. CDR3s include the opening cysteine and the closing phenylalanine or tryptophan. The order of the fields is D gene, clone size, V gene, CDR3 length, J gene, CDR3 protein, CDR3 DNA. A D gene is named only where the DNA matches it firmly. Clone size, where shown, is once, few, many, or a class for clones that have expanded.

NA,NA,TRBV6-5,12,TRBJ1-1,CASSYSREEAFF,TGTGCCAGCAGTTACTCGAGGGAGGAAGCTTTCTTT
NA,NA,TRBV5-1,15,TRBJ1-2,CASSLVGLRGSGYTF,TGCGCCAGCAGCTTGGTTGGACTACGGGGGAGCGGCTACACCTTC
NA,NA,TRBV27,15,TRBJ2-7,CASSFSGESNHEQYF,TGTGCCAGCAGTTTTTCGGGGGAGTCTAACCACGAGCAGTACTTC
NA,NA,TRBV30,13,TRBJ1-5,CAWSVGDRQPQHF,TGTGCCTGGAGTGTTGGAGATCGGCAGCCCCAGCATTTT
NA,NA,TRBV27,15,TRBJ2-1,CASSFSGLLYNEQFF,TGTGCCAGCAGTTTCTCGGGGCTTCTTTACAATGAGCAGTTCTTC
TRBD1,NA,TRBV19,16,TRBJ1-2,CASKPSPGTGSYGYTF,TGTGCCAGTAAGCCCTCACCCGGGACAGGGTCCTATGGCTACACCTTC
NA,NA,TRBV11-2,12,TRBJ2-1,CASSLVHNEQFF,TGTGCCAGCAGCTTAGTCCACAATGAGCAGTTCTTC
TRBD1,NA,TRBV5-1,15,TRBJ2-7,CASSLHRDRPSEQYF,TGCGCCAGCAGTCTACACCGGGACAGACCCTCCGAGCAGTACTTC
TRBD2,NA,TRBV7-8,13,TRBJ2-5,CASSLSGAETQYF,TGTGCCAGCAGCCTTAGCGGGGCGGAGACCCAGTACTTC
NA,few,TRBV25-1,12,TRBJ1-1,CASSFGSTEAFF,TGTGCCAGCAGCTTCGGTTCCACTGAAGCTTTCTTT
TRBD1,few,TRBV28,15,TRBJ1-5,CASSAGTGVAQPQHF,TGTGCCAGCAGCGCCGGGACAGGAGTAGCCCAGCCCCAGCATTTT
NA,NA,TRBV10-3,13,TRBJ2-7,CAISEGGLHEQYF,TGTGCCATCAGTGAGGGAGGATTGCACGAGCAGTACTTC
NA,NA,TRBV5-8,16,TRBJ2-2,CASSLVRGLNTGELFF,TGTGCCAGCAGCTTGGTGCGGGGGCTGAACACCGGGGAGCTGTTTTTT
NA,few,TRBV27,18,TRBJ1-4,CASSLYGPSSIGGEKLFF,TGTGCCAGCAGTTTATATGGTCCCTCTTCTATAGGAGGTGAAAAACTGTTTTTT
NA,NA,TRBV4-1,16,TRBJ2-2,CASSQFSSMGTGELFF,TGCGCCAGCAGCCAATTCTCCTCGATGGGGACCGGGGAGCTGTTTTTT
TRBD2,NA,TRBV6-7,19,TRBJ2-7,CASSYEQNSGRAGSYEQYF,TGTGCCAGCAGTTACGAGCAGAATAGCGGGAGGGCCGGTTCCTACGAGCAGTACTTC
NA,NA,TRBV10-3,14,TRBJ2-1,CAISESSGPNEQFF,TGTGCCATCAGTGAAAGTAGCGGACCGAATGAGCAGTTCTTC
TRBD2,NA,TRBV4-2,15,TRBJ2-3,CASSQNIAGEDTQYF,TGTGCCAGCAGCCAAAATATAGCGGGAGAAGATACGCAGTATTTT
TRBD2,NA,TRBV5-1,14,TRBJ2-2,CATKAGINTGELFF,TGCGCCACCAAAGCGGGAATCAACACCGGGGAGCTGTTTTTT
NA,NA,TRBV6-1,11,TRBJ2-5,CASSEQETQYF,TGTGCCAGCAGTGAACAAGAGACCCAGTACTTC
NA,NA,TRBV19,15,TRBJ2-1,CASSIGPLEHNEQFF,TGTGCCAGTAGTATAGGGCCGCTCGAGCACAATGAGCAGTTCTTC
TRBD2,NA,TRBV19,15,TRBJ2-1,CASSINGGGVSEQFF,TGTGCCAGTAGTATTAATGGCGGGGGAGTCAGTGAGCAGTTCTTC
NA,once,TRBV7-2,13,TRBJ1-1,CASGRFSSTEAFF,TGTGCCAGCGGTCGATTTTCGAGCACTGAAGCTTTCTTT
TRBD2,NA,TRBV7-3,16,TRBJ2-1,CASSSPLAGSDNEQFF,TGTGCCAGCAGCTCGCCCCTAGCGGGTTCCGACAATGAGCAGTTCTTC
NA,NA,TRBV18,13,TRBJ1-1,CASSPGQPTEAFF,TGTGCCAGCTCACCGGGACAACCCACTGAAGCTTTCTTT
NA,NA,TRBV7-6,14,TRBJ1-2,CASGTQGAHHGYTF,TGTGCCAGTGGAACCCAAGGGGCACACCATGGCTACACCTTC
NA,once,TRBV4-1,14,TRBJ2-7,CASSPRRHSDEQYF,TGCGCCAGCAGCCCGAGACGGCATTCGGACGAGCAGTACTTC
NA,NA,TRBV5-1,14,TRBJ1-2,CASSRFDSRHGYTF,TGCGCCAGCAGCCGCTTTGACAGTCGCCATGGCTACACCTTC
NA,NA,TRBV6-1,14,TRBJ2-5,CASRWTRGGETQYF,TGTGCCAGCAGATGGACTAGAGGGGGAGAGACCCAGTACTTC
NA,NA,TRBV2,13,TRBJ1-5,CASVGTLNQPQHF,TGTGCCAGCGTCGGGACCCTAAATCAGCCCCAGCATTTT
NA,NA,TRBV10-1,12,TRBJ2-2,CASSGYTGELFF,TGCGCCAGCAGTGGCTACACCGGGGAGCTGTTTTTT
TRBD2,NA,TRBV5-1,13,TRBJ2-7,CASSLRLADWQYF,TGCGCCAGCAGCTTGAGGCTAGCGGATTGGCAGTACTTC
TRBD1,NA,TRBV7-3,17,TRBJ2-1,CASSGWGQGNSYNEQFF,TGTGCCAGCAGCGGATGGGGACAGGGAAATTCCTACAATGAGCAGTTCTTC
TRBD2,NA,TRBV5-1,16,TRBJ2-3,CASSLALGTITDTQYF,TGCGCCAGCAGCTTGGCCTTGGGGACTATCACAGATACGCAGTATTTT
NA,NA,TRBV10-1,15,TRBJ1-1,CASSESVSESTEAFF,TGCGCCAGCAGTGAGTCCGTCAGCGAGAGCACTGAAGCTTTCTTT
TRBD1,NA,TRBV6-6,13,TRBJ1-1,CASTDREDTEAFF,TGTGCCAGCACCGACAGGGAGGACACTGAAGCTTTCTTT
TRBD1,NA,TRBV5-1,13,TRBJ2-7,CASSPGTGNEQYF,TGCGCCAGCAGCCCCGGGACAGGGAACGAGCAGTACTTC
NA,once,TRBV6-6,15,TRBJ2-7,CASRVLGVGPGEQYF,TGTGCCAGCCGCGTTCTGGGGGTTGGGCCGGGTGAGCAGTACTTC
TRBD2,NA,TRBV28,15,TRBJ2-7,CASSSGLAGPLEQYF,TGTGCCAGCAGTTCCGGACTAGCGGGACCTCTGGAGCAGTACTTC
TRBD1,once,TRBV6-5,14,TRBJ1-3,CASSQDRGRATIYF,TGTGCCAGCAGTCAGGACAGGGGGCGGGCCACCATATATTTT
TRBD1,NA,TRBV28,13,TRBJ1-1,CASRSGNRGHAFF,TGTGCCAGCAGATCTGGTAACAGGGGACATGCTTTCTTT
TRBD2,NA,TRBV11-2,16,TRBJ2-7,CASSLEGTSGIYEQYF,TGTGCCAGCAGCTTAGAAGGGACTAGCGGTATATACGAGCAGTACTTC
NA,NA,TRBV19,13,TRBJ1-5,CASSIVRGGPQHF,TGTGCCAGTAGTATAGTGAGGGGCGGGCCCCAGCATTTT